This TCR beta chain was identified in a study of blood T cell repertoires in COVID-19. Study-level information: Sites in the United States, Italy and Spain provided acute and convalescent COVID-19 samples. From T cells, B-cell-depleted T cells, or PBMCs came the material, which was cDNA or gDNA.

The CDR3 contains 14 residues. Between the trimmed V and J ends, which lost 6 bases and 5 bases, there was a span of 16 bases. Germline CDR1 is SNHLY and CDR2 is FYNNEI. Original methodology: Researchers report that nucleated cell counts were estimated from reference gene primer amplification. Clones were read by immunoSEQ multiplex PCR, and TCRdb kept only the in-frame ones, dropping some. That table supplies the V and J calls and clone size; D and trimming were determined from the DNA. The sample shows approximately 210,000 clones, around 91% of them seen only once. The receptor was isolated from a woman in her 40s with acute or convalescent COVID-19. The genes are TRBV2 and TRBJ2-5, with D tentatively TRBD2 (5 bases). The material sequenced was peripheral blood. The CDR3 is CASRPGTNAETQYF. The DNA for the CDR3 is TGTGCCAGCAGGCCGGGAACAAACGCGGAGACCCAGTACTTC.